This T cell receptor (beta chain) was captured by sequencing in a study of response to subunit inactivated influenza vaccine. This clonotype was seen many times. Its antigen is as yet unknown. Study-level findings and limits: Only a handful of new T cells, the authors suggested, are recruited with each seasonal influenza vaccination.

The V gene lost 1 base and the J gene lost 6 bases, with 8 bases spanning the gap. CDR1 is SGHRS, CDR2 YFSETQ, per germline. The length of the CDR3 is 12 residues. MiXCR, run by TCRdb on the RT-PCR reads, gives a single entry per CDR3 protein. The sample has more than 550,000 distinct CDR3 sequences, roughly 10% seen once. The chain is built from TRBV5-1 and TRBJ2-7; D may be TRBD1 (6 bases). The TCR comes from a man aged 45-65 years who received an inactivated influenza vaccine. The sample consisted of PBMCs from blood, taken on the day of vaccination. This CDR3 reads CASSLQGLEQYF. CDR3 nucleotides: TGCGCCAGCAGCTTGCAGGGGCTCGAGCAGTACTTC. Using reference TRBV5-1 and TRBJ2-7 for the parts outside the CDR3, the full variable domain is KAGVTQTPRYLIKTRGQQVTLSCSPISGHRSVSWYQQTPGQGLQFLFEYFSETQRNKGNFPGRFSGRQFSNSRSEMNVSTLELGDSALYLCASSLQGLEQYFGPGTRLTVT.